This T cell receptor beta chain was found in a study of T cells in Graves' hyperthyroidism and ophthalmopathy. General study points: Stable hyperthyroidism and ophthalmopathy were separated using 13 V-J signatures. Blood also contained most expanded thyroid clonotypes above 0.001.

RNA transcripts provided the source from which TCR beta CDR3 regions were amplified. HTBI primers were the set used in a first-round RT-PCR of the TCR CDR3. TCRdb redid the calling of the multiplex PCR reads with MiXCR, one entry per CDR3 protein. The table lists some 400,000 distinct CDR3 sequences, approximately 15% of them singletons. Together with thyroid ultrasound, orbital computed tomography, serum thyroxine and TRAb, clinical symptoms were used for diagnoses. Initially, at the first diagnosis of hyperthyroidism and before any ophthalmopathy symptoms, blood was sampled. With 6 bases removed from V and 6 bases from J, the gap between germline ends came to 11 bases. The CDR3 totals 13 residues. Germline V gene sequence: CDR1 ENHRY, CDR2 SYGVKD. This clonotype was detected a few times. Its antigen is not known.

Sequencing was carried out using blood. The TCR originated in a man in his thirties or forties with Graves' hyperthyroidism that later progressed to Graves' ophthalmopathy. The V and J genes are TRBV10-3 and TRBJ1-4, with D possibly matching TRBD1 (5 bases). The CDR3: CAIRRGEDEKLFF. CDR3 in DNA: TGTGCCATCAGAAGGGGAGAAGATGAAAAACTGTTTTTT.